What follows describes a single T cell receptor beta chain. Antigen specificity is unknown. The treatment denotes: oral pan-JAK inhibitor, 5-10 mg twice daily. CDR1 is SQVTM, CDR2 ANQGSEA, per germline. V shed 0 bases and J 6 bases; nucleotides not matched to a gene: 13. CDR3 length: 16 amino acids. Once RNA had been extracted, it was reverse transcribed into cDNA to act as the sequencing template. The data were produced by immunoSEQ multiplex PCR, yet TCRdb's version contains in-frame clones alone and is incomplete. The data show 120,000 or so clones, roughly 57% seen once. The data originate from a study of CD8+ T cells in alopecia areata. Study information: Treatment ran 6 to 18 months, with 6 months of follow-up afterward. Study-wide findings and caveats: Compared with normal scalp, lesional scalp had higher clonality and more expanded CD8+ clones. There were also resident alphabeta T cells of normal skin sequenced in scalp samples. Links between baseline CD8+ expansion and response need larger treated cohorts.

This clonotype was obtained from a human donor with alopecia areata. The chain joins TRBV29-1 to TRBJ2-7; 8 bases line up with TRBD2. The specimen was CD4+ T cells sorted from blood, collected at week 4, from a patient treated with tofacitinib. CDR3 DNA sequence: TGCAGCGTTGAAGAAGTATCCGGGAGGGCCAGGTTCGAGCAGTACTTC. Amino acids: CSVEEVSGRARFEQYF.